The source of this T cell receptor (beta chain) is a study of T cells expressing NK-cell markers. Study-level points and caveats: In about six donors, dominant NKG2C+ clonotypes were roughly 1.0-7.0% of CD8+ T cells. Expanded NKG2C+ T cell clones had unclear HCMV specificity.

TCRdb re-called the 5' RACE reads; one entry per CDR3 protein, DNA not given. The table counts some 2,000 distinct CDR3 sequences; just under 75% lies in the top ten. The CDR3 runs to 14 residues. From germline, CDR1 is DFQATT and CDR2 SNEGSKA (reference sequence). As for this clonotype: The antigen remains unidentified.

The V gene is TRBV20-1, the J gene TRBJ2-7; without DNA, the TCRdb call of TRBD2 cannot be checked. This TCR was recovered from a woman in her late teens or twenties in good health. The sequenced sample consisted of blood T cells: a sorted CD56 or NKG2C T cell subset, CD4+ or CD8+ T cells, or bulk PBMC T cells (not recorded which). The CDR3 protein is CSAAGTSGIHEQYF.